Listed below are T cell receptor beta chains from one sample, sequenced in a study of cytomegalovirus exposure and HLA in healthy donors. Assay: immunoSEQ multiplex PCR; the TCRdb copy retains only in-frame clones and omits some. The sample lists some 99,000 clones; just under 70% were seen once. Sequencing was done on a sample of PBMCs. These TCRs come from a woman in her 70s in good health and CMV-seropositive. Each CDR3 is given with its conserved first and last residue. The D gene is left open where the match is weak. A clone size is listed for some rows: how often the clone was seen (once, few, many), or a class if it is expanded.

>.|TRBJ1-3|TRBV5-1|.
CASSYSSGDSGNTIYF
TGCGCCAGCAGCTATTCATCGGGAGACTCTGGAAACACCATATATTTT
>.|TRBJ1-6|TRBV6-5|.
CASRMSQGYSPLHF
TGTGCCAGCAGAATGTCGCAGGGCTATTCACCCCTCCACTTT
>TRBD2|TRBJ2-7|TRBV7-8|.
CASSLGRRRGANYEQYF
TGTGCCAGCAGCTTAGGTCGCAGGCGGGGGGCCAACTACGAGCAGTACTTC
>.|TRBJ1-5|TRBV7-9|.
CASSGAGDQPQHF
TGTGCCAGCAGCGGGGCAGGGGATCAGCCCCAGCATTTT
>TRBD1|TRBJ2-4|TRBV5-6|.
CASRRKGQGAFIQYF
TGTGCCAGCAGGAGAAAAGGACAGGGGGCTTTCATTCAGTACTTC
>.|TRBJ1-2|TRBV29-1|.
CSSWGGYGYTF
TGCAGCTCGTGGGGAGGGTATGGCTACACCTTC
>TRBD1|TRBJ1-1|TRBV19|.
CASSTTGAKDTEAFF
TGTGCCAGTAGTACGACAGGGGCGAAGGACACTGAAGCTTTCTTT
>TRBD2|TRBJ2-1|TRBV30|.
CAWGTSGSYNEQFF
TGTGCCTGGGGGACTAGCGGCTCCTACAATGAGCAGTTCTTC
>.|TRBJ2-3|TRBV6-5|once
CATKGAGSSTDTQYF
TGTGCCACAAAGGGGGCGGGGAGCAGCACAGATACGCAGTATTTT
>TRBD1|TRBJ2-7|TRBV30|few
CAWASGTGSSYEQYF
TGTGCCTGGGCCTCCGGGACAGGGAGTTCCTACGAGCAGTACTTC
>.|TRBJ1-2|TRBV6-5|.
CASSYSRANYGYTF
TGTGCCAGCAGTTACTCGCGGGCTAACTATGGCTACACCTTC
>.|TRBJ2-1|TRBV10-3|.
CAISGSRNEQFF
TGTGCCATCAGTGGATCTAGGAATGAGCAGTTCTTC
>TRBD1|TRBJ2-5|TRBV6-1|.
CASSATGGRGETQYF
TGTGCCAGCAGTGCCACAGGGGGCCGGGGGGAGACCCAGTACTTC
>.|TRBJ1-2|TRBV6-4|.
CASSEQAGVTMGYTF
TGTGCCAGCAGTGAACAGGCGGGGGTGACAATGGGCTACACCTTC
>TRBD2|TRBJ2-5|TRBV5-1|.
CASGRGDQETQYF
TGCGCCAGCGGGCGGGGGGACCAAGAGACCCAGTACTTC
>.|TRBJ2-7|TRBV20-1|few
CSASGLYEQYF
TGCAGTGCTAGTGGACTCTACGAGCAGTACTTC
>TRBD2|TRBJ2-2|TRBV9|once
CASSPPGLANAGELFF
TGTGCCAGCAGCCCTCCCGGACTAGCGAATGCCGGGGAGCTGTTTTTT
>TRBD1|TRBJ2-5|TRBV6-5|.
CASSYSTGYGGETQYF
TGTGCCAGCAGTTACTCGACAGGGTATGGGGGAGAGACCCAGTACTTC
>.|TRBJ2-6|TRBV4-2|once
CASSQSQVSGANVLTF
TGTGCCAGCAGCCAATCACAGGTCTCTGGGGCCAACGTCCTGACTTTC
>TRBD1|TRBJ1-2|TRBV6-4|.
CASSAGTGGSYGYTF
TGTGCCAGCAGTGCCGGGACAGGGGGCAGCTATGGCTACACCTTC
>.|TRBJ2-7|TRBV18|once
CASSPGAGTLYEQYF
TGTGCCAGCTCACCAGGGGCGGGGACCCTTTACGAGCAGTACTTC
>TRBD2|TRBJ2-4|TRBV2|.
CASSDSGLVF
TGTGCCAGCAGTGACAGCGGACTAGTTTTC
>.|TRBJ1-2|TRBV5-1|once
CASSLEYSLIPNYGYTF
TGCGCCAGCAGCTTGGAATACAGCCTAATACCTAACTATGGCTACACCTTC
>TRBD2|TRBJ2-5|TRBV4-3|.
CASSLRLGGGGETQYF
TGCGCCAGCAGCCTCAGACTTGGCGGGGGAGGAGAGACCCAGTACTTC
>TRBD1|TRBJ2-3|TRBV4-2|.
CASSQEAGGLSDTQYF
TGTGCCAGCAGCCAAGAAGCAGGGGGCTTATCAGATACGCAGTATTTT
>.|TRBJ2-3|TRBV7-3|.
CASSLDLGGGPPERTDTQYF
TGTGCCAGCAGCTTAGATTTGGGAGGAGGGCCTCCCGAACGGACAGATACGCAGTATTTT
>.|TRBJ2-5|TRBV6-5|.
CASSWVRGETQYF
TGTGCCAGCAGTTGGGTCCGAGGCGAGACCCAGTACTTC
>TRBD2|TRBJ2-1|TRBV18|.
CASSSSLLAGTNEQFF
TGTGCCAGCTCATCAAGCTTACTAGCGGGGACAAATGAGCAGTTCTTC
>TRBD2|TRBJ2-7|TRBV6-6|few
CAAGGVAVEQYF
TGTGCCGCGGGGGGGGTAGCAGTCGAGCAGTACTTC
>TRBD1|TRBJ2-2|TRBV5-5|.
CASSSRQGRDTGELFF
TGTGCCAGCAGCTCAAGACAGGGCAGGGACACCGGGGAGCTGTTTTTT
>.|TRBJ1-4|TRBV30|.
CAWSRQAIGEKLFF
TGTGCCTGGAGTCGGCAGGCGATTGGTGAAAAACTGTTTTTT
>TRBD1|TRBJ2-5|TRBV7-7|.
CASSRDRGREGTQYF
TGTGCTAGCAGCCGGGACAGGGGGCGTGAGGGGACCCAGTACTTC
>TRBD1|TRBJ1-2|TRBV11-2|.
CASSLDRGGQGRYGYTF
TGTGCCAGCAGCTTAGATCGAGGAGGACAGGGCCGTTATGGCTACACCTTC
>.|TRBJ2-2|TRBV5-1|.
CASSLWQENTGELFF
TGCGCCAGCAGCTTGTGGCAGGAGAACACCGGGGAGCTGTTTTTT
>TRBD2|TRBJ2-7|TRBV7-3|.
CASSLMGGSGSYEQYF
TGTGCCAGCAGCTTAATGGGAGGGTCCGGCTCCTACGAGCAGTACTTC
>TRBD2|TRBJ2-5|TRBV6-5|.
CASSYSKQRGGETQYF
TGTGCCAGCAGTTACTCGAAGCAGCGGGGAGGAGAGACCCAGTACTTC
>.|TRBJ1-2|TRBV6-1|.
CASSLQTATNYGYTF
TGTGCCAGCAGTCTACAGACAGCAACTAACTATGGCTACACCTTC
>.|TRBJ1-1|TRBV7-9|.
CASSARGGSTEAFF
TGTGCCAGCAGCGCCAGGGGAGGGAGCACTGAAGCTTTCTTT
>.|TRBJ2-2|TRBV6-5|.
CASSYSQGRDRELFF
TGTGCCAGCAGTTACTCGCAGGGGAGGGATCGGGAGCTGTTTTTT
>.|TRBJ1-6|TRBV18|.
CASSPTAGDSPLHF
TGTGCCAGCTCTCCGACTGCAGGGGATTCACCCCTCCACTTT
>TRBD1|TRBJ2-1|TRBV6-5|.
CASSRTGHEQFF
TGTGCCAGCAGCAGGACAGGGCATGAGCAGTTCTTC
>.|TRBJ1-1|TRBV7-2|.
CASSLRGMKTEAFF
TGTGCCAGCAGCTTGCGGGGGATGAAAACTGAAGCTTTCTTT
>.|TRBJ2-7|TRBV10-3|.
CASAGRGSYEQYF
TGTGCCTCAGCGGGCCGGGGGTCCTACGAGCAGTACTTC